This T cell receptor beta chain was captured in a study of blood T cell repertoires in COVID-19. CDR1 LNHNV and CDR2 YYDKDF come from the germline V gene (reference sequence). Trimming took off 3 bases at V and 2 bases at J, with 15 bases between the two ends. The CDR3 length is 16 residues. Produced via immunoSEQ multiplex PCR; TCRdb's table is partial and in-frame only. The data contain under 200,000 clones, around 79% of them singletons. The sequencing input was peripheral blood. The chain couples TRBV15 to TRBJ2-3, with a weak D call TRBD1 (6 bases). The source of this sequence is a man aged 55 to 70 with active or convalescent COVID-19. CDR3 in DNA: TGTGCCACCAGCAGCCATGACAGGACGGTCACAGATACGCAGTATTTT. Translated, it gives CATSSHDRTVTDTQYF.